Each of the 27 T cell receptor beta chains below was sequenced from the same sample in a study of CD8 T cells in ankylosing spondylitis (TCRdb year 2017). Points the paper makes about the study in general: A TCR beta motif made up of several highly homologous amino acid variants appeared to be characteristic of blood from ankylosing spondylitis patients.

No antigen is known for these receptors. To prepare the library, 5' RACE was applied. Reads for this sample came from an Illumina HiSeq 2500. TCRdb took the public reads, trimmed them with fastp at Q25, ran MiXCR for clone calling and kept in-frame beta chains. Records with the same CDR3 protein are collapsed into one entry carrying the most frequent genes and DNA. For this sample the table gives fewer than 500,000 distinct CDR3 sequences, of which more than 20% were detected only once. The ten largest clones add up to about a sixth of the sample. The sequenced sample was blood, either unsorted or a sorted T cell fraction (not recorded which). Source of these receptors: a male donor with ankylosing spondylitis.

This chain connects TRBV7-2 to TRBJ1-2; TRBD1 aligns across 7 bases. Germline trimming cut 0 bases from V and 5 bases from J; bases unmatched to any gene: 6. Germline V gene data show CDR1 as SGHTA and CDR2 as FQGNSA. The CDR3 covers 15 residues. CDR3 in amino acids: CASSLALQGGYGYTF. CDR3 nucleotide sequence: TGTGCCAGCAGCTTAGCCCTGCAGGGGGGTTATGGCTACACCTTC.

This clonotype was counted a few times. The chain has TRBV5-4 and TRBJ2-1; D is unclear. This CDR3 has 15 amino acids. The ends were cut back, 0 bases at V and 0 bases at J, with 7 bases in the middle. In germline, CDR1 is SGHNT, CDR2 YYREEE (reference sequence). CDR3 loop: CASSLEASSYNEQFF. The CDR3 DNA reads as TGTGCCAGCAGCTTGGAGGCTAGCTCCTACAATGAGCAGTTCTTC.

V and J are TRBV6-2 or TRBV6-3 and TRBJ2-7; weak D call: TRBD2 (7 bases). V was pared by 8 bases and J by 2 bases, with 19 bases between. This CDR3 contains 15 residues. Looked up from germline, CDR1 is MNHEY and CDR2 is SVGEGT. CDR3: CASSSRGGATYEQYF. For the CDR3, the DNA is TGTGCCAGCTCTTCTAGGGGGGGCGCGACCTACGAGCAGTACTTC.

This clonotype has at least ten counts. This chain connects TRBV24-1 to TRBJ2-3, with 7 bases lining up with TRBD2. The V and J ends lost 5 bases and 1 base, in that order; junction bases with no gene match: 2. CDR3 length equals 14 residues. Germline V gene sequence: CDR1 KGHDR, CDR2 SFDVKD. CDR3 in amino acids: CATSGAGGTDTQYF. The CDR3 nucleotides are TGTGCCACCAGTGGGGCGGGGGGCACAGATACGCAGTATTTT.

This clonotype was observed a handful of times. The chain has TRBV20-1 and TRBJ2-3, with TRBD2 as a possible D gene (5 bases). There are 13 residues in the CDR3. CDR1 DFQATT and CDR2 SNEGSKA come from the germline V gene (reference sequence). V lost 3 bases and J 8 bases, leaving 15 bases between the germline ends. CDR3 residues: CSARVSLEVTQYF. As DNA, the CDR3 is TGCAGTGCTAGGGTTTCCCTGGAGGTTACGCAGTATTTT.

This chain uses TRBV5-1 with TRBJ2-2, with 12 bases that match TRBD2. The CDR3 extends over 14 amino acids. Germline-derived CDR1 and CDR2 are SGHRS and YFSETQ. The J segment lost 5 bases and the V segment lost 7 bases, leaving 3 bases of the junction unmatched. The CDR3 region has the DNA TGCGCCAGCGTTGGGACTAGCGGGACCGGGGAGCTGTTTTTT. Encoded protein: CASVGTSGTGELFF. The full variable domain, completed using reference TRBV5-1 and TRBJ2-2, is KAGVTQTPRYLIKTRGQQVTLSCSPISGHRSVSWYQQTPGQGLQFLFEYFSETQRNKGNFPGRFSGRQFSNSRSEMNVSTLELGDSALYLCASVGTSGTGELFFGEGSRLTVL.

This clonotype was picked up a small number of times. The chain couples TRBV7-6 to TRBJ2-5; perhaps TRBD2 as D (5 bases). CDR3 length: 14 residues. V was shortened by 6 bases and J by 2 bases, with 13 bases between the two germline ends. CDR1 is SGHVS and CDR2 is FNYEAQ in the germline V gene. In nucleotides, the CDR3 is TGTGCCAGCAGGGTAGGAGGAGGTCAAGAGACCCAGTACTTC. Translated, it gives CASRVGGGQETQYF.

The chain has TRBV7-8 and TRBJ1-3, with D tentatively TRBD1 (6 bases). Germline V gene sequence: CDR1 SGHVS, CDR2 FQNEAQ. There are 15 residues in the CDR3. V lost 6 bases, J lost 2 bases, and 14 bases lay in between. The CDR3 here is CASRVGRGPGNTIYF. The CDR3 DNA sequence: TGTGCCAGCAGGGTCGGGCGGGGGCCTGGAAACACCATATATTTT.

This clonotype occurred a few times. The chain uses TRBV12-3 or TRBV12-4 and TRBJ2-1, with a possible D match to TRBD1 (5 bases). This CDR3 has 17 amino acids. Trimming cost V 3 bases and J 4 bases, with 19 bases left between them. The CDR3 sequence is CASSLIPGSPKYNEQFF. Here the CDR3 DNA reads TGTGCCAGCAGTTTGATCCCAGGGTCCCCGAAGTACAATGAGCAGTTCTTC.

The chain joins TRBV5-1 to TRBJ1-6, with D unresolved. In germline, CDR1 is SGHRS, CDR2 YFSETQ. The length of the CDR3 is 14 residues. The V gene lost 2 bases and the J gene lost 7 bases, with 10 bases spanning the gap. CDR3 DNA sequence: TGCGCCAGCAGCTTAAGGACCTCCAATTCACCCCTCCACTTT. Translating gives CASSLRTSNSPLHF. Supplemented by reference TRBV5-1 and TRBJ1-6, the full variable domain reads KAGVTQTPRYLIKTRGQQVTLSCSPISGHRSVSWYQQTPGQGLQFLFEYFSETQRNKGNFPGRFSGRQFSNSRSEMNVSTLELGDSALYLCASSLRTSNSPLHFGNGTRLTVT.

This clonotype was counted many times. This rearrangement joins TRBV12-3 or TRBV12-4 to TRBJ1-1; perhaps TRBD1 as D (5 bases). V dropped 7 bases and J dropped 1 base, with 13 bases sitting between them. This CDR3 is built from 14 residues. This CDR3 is CASTPGRRNTEAFF. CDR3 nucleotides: TGTGCCAGCACCCCGGGACGGAGGAACACTGAAGCTTTCTTT.

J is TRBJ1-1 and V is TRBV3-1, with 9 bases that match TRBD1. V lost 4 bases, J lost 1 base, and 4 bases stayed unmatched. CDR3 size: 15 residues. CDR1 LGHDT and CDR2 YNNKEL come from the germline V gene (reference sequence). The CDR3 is CASSLETGGNTEAFF. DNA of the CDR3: TGTGCCAGCAGCCTTGAGACAGGGGGGAACACTGAAGCTTTCTTT.

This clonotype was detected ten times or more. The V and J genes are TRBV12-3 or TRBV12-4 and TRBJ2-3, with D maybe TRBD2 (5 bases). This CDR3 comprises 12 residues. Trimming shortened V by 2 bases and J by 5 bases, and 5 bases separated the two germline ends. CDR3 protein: CASSLSGDTQYF. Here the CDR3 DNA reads TGTGCCAGCAGTTTAAGCGGAGATACGCAGTATTTT.

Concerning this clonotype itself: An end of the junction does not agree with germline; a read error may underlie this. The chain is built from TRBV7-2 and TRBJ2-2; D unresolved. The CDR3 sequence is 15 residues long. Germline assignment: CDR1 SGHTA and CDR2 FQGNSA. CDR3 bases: TGTGTCAGCAGGTCGTCCCCAACCCACACCGGGGAGCTGTTTTTT. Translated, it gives CVSRSSPTHTGELFF.

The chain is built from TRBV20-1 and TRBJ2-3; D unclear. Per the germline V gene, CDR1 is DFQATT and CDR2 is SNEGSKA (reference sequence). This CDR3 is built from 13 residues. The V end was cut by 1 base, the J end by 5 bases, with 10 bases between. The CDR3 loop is CSARVLGLDTQYF. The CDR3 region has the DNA TGCAGTGCTAGAGTATTAGGTTTAGATACGCAGTATTTT.

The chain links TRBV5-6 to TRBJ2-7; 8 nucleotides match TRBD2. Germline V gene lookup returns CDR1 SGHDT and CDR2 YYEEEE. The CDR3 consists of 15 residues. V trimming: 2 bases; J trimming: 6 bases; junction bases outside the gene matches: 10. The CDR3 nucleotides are TGTGCCAGCAGCTTCCCGGGACTAGACTACCTCGAGCAGTACTTC. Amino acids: CASSFPGLDYLEQYF.

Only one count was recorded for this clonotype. This CDR3 is CASSLGVDAGQFF. The CDR3 nucleotides read TGTGCCAGCAGCCTAGGGGTGGATGCCGGGCAGTTCTTC. V gene TRBV11-2 combines with J gene TRBJ2-1, with D perhaps TRBD1 (5 bases). Per the germline V gene, CDR1 is SGHAT and CDR2 is FQNNGV. The CDR3 has 13 amino acids. V shed 5 bases and J shed 12 bases, with 17 bases lying between them.

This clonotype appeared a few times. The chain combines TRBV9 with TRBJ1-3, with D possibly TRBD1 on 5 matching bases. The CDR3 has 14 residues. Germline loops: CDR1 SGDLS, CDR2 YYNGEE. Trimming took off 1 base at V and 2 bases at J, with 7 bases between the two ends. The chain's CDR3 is CASSVRGAGNTIYF. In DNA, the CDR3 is TGTGCCAGCAGCGTACGGGGCGCTGGAAACACCATATATTTT.

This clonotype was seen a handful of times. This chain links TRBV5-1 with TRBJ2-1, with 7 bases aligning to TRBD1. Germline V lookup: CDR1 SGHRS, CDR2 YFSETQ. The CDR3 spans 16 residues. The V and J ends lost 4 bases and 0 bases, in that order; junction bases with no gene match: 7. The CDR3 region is CASSGARDSSYNEQFF. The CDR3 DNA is TGCGCCAGCAGCGGGGCTAGGGACAGCTCCTACAATGAGCAGTTCTTC. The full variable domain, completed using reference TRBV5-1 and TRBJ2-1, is KAGVTQTPRYLIKTRGQQVTLSCSPISGHRSVSWYQQTPGQGLQFLFEYFSETQRNKGNFPGRFSGRQFSNSRSEMNVSTLELGDSALYLCASSGARDSSYNEQFFGPGTRLTVL.

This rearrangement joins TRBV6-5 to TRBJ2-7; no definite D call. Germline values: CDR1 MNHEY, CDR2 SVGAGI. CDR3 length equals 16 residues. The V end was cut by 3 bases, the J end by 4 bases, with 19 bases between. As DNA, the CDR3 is TGTGCCAGCAGTTATAGTTCGGCTCAAGCGATATACGAGCAGTACTTC. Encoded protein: CASSYSSAQAIYEQYF.

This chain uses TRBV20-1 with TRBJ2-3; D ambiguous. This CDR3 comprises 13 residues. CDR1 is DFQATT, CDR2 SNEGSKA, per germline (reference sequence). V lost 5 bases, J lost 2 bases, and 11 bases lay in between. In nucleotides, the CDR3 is TGCAGTGCTTCGGACGGCTCCACAGATACGCAGTATTTT. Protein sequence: CSASDGSTDTQYF.

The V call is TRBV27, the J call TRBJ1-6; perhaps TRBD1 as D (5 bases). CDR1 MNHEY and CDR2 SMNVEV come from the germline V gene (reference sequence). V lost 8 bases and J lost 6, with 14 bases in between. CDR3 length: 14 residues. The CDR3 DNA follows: TGTGCCAGCTCCTGGGTGGGGCGTAATTCACCCCTCCACTTT. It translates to CASSWVGRNSPLHF.

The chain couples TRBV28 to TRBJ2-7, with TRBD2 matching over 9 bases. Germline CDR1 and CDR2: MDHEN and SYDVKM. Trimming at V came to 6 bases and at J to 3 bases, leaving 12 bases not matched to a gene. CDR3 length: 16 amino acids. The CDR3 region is CASSSPWLAGSYEQYF. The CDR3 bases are TGTGCCAGCAGCTCCCCGTGGCTAGCGGGAAGCTACGAGCAGTACTTC.

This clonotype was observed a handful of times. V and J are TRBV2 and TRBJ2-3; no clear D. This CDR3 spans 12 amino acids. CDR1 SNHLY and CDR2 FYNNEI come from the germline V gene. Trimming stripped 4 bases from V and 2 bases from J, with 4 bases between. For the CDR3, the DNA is TGTGCCAGCAGTGGGGACACAGATACGCAGTATTTT. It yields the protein CASSGDTDTQYF.

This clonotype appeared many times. Here the CDR3 reads CASSQDYYEQYF. For the CDR3, the DNA is TGTGCCAGCAGTCAGGACTACTACGAGCAGTACTTC. This chain connects TRBV12-3 or TRBV12-4 to TRBJ2-7; TRBD2 might be the D (6 bases). Trimming took 5 bases from V and 3 from J, leaving 8 bases between them. CDR3 length: 12 amino acids.

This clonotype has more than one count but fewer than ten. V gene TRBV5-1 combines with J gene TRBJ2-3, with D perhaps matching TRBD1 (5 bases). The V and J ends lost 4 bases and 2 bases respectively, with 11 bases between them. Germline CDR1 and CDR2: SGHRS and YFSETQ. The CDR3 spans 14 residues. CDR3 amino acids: CASSVGQLTDTQYF. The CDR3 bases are TGCGCCAGCAGCGTCGGACAACTCACAGATACGCAGTATTTT.

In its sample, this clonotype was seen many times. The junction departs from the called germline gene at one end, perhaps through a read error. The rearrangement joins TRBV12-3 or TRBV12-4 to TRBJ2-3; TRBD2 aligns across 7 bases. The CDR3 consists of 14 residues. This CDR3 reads CASSLAGAGDTQYF. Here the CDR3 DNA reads TGCGCCAGCAGCTTGGCGGGAGCAGGAGATACGCAGTATTTT.